The 2 T cell receptor beta chains reported below all come from one sample, sequenced in a study of shared clonotypes between healthy human individuals. Here immunoSEQ multiplex PCR was the method, and the copy in TCRdb shows in-frame clones only, minus some. The table includes 1,400,000 or so clones, around 98.5% detected once. The sequenced material came from naive CD4+ T cells sorted from blood. Subset reported: CD45RA+ positively selected. These TCRs come from a man aged 25-45 years in good health.

CDR3 sequence reads: CASSSPAWEQFF. In DNA form, the CDR3 reads TGTGCCAGCAGTTCCCCGGCCTGGGAGCAGTTCTTC. The rearrangement uses TRBV6-6 and TRBJ2-1; no firm D call. Germline loops: CDR1 MNHNY, CDR2 SVGAGI (reference sequence). The CDR3 covers 12 residues. Between the trimmed V and J ends, which lost 4 bases and 10 bases, there was a span of 11 bases.

The J gene is TRBJ1-1, the V gene TRBV5-5; TRBD1 agrees at 8 bases. Germline CDR1 SGHKS, CDR2 YYEKEE (reference sequence). This CDR3 has 14 residues. With 3 bases clipped from V and 0 bases from J, the junction kept 1 base outside the gene matches. CDR3 coding DNA: TGTGCCAGCAGCTGGGGACAGGTGAACACTGAAGCTTTCTTT. It encodes CASSWGQVNTEAFF. Based on the CDR3 plus reference TRBV5-5 and TRBJ1-1, the full variable domain is DAGVTQSPTHLIKTRGQQVTLRCSPISGHKSVSWYQQVLGQGPQFIFQYYEKEERGRGNFPDRFSARQFPNYSSELNVNALLLGDSALYLCASSWGQVNTEAFFGQGTRLTVV.